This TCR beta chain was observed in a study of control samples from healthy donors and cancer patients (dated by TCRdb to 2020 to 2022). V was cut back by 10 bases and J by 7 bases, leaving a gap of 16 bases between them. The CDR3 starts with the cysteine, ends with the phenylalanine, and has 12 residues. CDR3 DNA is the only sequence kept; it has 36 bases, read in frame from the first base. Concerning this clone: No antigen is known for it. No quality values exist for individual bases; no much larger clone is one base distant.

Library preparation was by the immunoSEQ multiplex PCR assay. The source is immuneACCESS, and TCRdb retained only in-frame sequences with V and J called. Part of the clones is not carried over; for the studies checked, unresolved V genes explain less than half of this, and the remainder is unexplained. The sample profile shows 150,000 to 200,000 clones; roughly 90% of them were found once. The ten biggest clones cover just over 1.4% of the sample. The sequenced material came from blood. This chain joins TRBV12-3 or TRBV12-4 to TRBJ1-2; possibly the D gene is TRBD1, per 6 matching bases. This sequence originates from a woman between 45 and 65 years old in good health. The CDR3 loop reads CATPDSPGGYTF. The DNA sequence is TGTGCCACTCCGGACAGTCCGGGTGGCTACACCTTC.